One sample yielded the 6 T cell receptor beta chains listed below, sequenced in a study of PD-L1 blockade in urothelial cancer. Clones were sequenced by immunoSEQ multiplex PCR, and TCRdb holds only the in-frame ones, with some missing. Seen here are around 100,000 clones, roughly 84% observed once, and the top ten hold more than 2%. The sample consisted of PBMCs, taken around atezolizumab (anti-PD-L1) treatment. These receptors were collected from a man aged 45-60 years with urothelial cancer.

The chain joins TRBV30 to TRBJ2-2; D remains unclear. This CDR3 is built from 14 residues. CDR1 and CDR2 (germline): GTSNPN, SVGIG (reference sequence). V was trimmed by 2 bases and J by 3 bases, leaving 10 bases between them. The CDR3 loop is CAWSSSEYTGELFF. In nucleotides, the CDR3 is TGTGCCTGGAGTAGTAGTGAGTACACCGGGGAGCTGTTTTTT.

The CDR3, as DNA: TGTGCCAGCAGCCATGCCGATAGCTCCTATAATTCACCCCTCCACTTT. Translating gives CASSHADSSYNSPLHF. The chain joins TRBV4-2 to TRBJ1-6; D uncertain. There are 16 residues in the CDR3. The germline V gene has CDR1 LGHNA and CDR2 YNFKEQ. Trimming took 3 bases from V and 0 from J, leaving 9 bases between them.

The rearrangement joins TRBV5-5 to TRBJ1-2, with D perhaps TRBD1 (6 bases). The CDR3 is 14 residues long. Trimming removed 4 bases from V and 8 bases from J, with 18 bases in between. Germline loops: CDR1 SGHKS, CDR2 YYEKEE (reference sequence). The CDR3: CASSTQTQGYGYTF. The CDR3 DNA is TGTGCCAGCAGCACACAGACTCAGGGGTACGGCTACACCTTC.

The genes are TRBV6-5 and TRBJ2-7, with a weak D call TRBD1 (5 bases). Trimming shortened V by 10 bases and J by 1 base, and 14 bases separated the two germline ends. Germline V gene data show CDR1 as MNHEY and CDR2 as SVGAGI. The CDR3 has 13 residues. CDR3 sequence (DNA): TGTGCCACCAAGAAGGCAGGGTCCTACGAGCAGTACTTC. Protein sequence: CATKKAGSYEQYF.

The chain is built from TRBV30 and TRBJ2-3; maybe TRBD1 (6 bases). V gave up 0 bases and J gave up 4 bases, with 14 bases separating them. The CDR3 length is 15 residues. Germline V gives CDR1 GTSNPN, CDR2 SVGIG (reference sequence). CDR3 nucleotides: TGTGCCTGGAGTGTACGGAGCCACAGGGCAGATACGCAGTATTTT. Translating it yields CAWSVRSHRADTQYF.

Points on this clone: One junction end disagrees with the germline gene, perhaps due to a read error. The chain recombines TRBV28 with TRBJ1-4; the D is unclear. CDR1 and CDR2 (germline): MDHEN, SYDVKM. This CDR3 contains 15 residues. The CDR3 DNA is TGTGCCAGCAGTTTACCGCAAGCAACGAATGAAAAACTGTTTTTT. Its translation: CASSLPQATNEKLFF.